This T cell receptor beta chain was sequenced for a study of blood T cell repertoires in COVID-19. Study at large: From the United States, Italy and Spain came samples of acute and convalescent COVID-19.

Profiling relied on immunoSEQ multiplex PCR, and the TCRdb table lists in-frame clones only, not all of them. The repertoire has roughly 140,000 clones, 84% of them found once; the top ten carry around 10%. The germline CDR1 and CDR2 sequences are SGHAT and FQNNGV. V gave up 5 bases and J gave up 7 bases, with 23 bases separating them. CDR3 size: 17 residues. The sample was peripheral blood. This rearrangement joins TRBV11-2 to TRBJ1-4; D might be TRBD1 (6 bases). The source is a woman of 80 years or more in a cohort sampled during active or convalescent COVID-19. The CDR3 here is CASSPVDGGGGLEKLFF. The CDR3, as DNA: TGTGCCAGCAGCCCGGTTGATGGGGGGGGCGGTCTTGAAAAACTGTTTTTT.